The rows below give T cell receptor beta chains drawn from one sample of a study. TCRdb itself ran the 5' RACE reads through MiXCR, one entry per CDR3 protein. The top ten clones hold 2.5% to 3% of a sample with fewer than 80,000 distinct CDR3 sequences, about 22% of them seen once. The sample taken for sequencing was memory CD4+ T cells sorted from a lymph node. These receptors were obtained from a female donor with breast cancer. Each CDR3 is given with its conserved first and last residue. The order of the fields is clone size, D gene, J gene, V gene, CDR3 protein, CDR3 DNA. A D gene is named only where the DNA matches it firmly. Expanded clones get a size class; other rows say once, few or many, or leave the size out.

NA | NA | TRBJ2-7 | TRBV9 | CASSVAQGFDEQYF | TGTGCCAGCAGCGTAGCTCAGGGATTCGACGAGCAGTACTTC
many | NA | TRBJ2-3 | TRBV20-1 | CSANPGFSHTQYF | TGCAGTGCCAATCCGGGGTTCTCACATACGCAGTATTTT
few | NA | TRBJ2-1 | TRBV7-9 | CASTSGSYNEQFF | TGTGCCAGCACCTCAGGCTCCTACAATGAGCAGTTCTTC
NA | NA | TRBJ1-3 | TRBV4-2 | CASSQERGIGGHTIYF | TGTGCCAGCAGCCAAGAGAGGGGGATAGGGGGACACACCATATATTTT
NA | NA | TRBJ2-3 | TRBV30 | CAWSKASSLTDTQYF | TGTGCCTGGAGTAAGGCTAGTTCACTCACAGATACGCAGTATTTT
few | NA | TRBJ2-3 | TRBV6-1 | CASRVETNTDTQYF | TGTGCCAGCAGGGTCGAGACTAACACAGATACGCAGTATTTT
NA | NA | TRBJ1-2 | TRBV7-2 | CASGLDPAGGYTF | TGTGCCAGCGGCTTAGATCCAGCGGGAGGCTACACCTTC
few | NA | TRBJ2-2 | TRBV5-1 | CASSNAAGTGELFF | TGCGCCAGCAGCAACGCGGCGGGCACCGGGGAGCTGTTTTTT
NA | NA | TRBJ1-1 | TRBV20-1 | CSAQGVLNTEAFF | TGCAGTGCACAAGGAGTACTGAACACTGAAGCTTTCTTT
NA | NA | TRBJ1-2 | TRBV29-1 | CSAGEWGASGYTF | TGCAGCGCAGGGGAATGGGGGGCGTCTGGCTACACCTTC
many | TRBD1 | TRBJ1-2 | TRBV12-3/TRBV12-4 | CASSMTGGGYGYTF | TGTGCCAGCAGCATGACAGGGGGCGGGTATGGCTACACCTTC
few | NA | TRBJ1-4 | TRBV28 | CASSFSINEKLFF | TGTGCCAGCAGTTTCAGTATAAATGAAAAACTGTTTTTT
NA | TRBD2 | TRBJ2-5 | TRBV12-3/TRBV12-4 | CASSLETSGRETQYF | TGTGCCAGCAGTTTAGAGACTAGCGGGAGGGAGACCCAGTACTTC
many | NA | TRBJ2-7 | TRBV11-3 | CATTRGSSYEQYF | TGTGCCACTACCCGAGGGAGCTCCTACGAGCAGTACTTC
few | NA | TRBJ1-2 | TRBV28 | CASTFQSETNGYTF | TGTGCCAGCACCTTCCAGTCAGAGACTAATGGCTACACCTTC
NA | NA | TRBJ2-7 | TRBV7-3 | CASSPSGIYEQYF | TGTGCCAGCAGCCCAAGCGGCATCTACGAGCAGTACTTC
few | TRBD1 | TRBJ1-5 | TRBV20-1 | CSARDRTSHQPQHF | TGCAGTGCTAGGGACAGGACCTCACATCAGCCCCAGCATTTT
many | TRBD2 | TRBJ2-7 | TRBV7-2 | CASSVTSVGEQYF | TGTGCCAGCAGCGTCACTAGCGTAGGAGAGCAGTACTTC
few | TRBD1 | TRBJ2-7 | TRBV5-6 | CASSLEGQGKQYF | TGTGCCAGCAGCTTGGAGGGACAGGGTAAGCAGTACTTC
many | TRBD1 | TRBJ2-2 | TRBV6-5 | CASSQQGAHTGELFF | TGTGCCAGCAGCCAACAGGGGGCCCACACCGGGGAGCTGTTTTTT
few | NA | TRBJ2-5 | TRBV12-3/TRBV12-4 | CASSLSAGETQYF | TGTGCCAGCAGTTTATCGGCAGGGGAGACCCAGTACTTC
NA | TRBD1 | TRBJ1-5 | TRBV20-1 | CSAADRSNQPQHF | TGCAGTGCTGCGGACAGGAGCAATCAGCCCCAGCATTTT
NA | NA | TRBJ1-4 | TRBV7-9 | CASRRKERSGDEKLFF | TGTGCCAGCAGACGAAAAGAACGGTCAGGGGATGAAAAACTGTTTTTT
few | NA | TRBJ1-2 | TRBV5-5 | CASSPPPGADSYGYTF | TGTGCCAGCAGCCCTCCACCGGGCGCGGACAGCTATGGCTACACCTTC
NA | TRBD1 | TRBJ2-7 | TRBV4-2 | CASSRGQVGREQYF | TGTGCCAGCAGCCGAGGACAGGTGGGGCGCGAGCAGTACTTC
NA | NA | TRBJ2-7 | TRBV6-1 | CASSEWDMGEQYF | TGTGCCAGCAGTGAATGGGACATGGGCGAGCAGTACTTC
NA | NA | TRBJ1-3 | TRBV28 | CASSHTPRLLEGNTIYF | TGTGCCAGCAGTCACACGCCGAGGCTTCTGGAAGGAAACACCATATATTTT
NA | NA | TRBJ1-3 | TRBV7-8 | CASSLGGNSGNTIYF | TGTGCCAGCAGCTTAGGAGGCAACTCTGGAAACACCATATATTTT
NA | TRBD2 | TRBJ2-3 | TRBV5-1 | CASSYPGTSATDTQYF | TGCGCCAGCAGCTATCCCGGGACTAGCGCCACAGATACGCAGTATTTT
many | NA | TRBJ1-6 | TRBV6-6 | CASSDSLYSPLHF | TGTGCCAGCAGCGACAGCTTATACTCACCCCTCCACTTT
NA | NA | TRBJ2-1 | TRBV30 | CAWSRRFGEQFF | TGTGCCTGGAGTCGGCGGTTCGGGGAGCAGTTCTTC
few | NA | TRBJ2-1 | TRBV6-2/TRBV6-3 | CASSYMNQASNEQFF | TGTGCCAGCAGTTACATGAACCAAGCATCCAATGAGCAGTTCTTC